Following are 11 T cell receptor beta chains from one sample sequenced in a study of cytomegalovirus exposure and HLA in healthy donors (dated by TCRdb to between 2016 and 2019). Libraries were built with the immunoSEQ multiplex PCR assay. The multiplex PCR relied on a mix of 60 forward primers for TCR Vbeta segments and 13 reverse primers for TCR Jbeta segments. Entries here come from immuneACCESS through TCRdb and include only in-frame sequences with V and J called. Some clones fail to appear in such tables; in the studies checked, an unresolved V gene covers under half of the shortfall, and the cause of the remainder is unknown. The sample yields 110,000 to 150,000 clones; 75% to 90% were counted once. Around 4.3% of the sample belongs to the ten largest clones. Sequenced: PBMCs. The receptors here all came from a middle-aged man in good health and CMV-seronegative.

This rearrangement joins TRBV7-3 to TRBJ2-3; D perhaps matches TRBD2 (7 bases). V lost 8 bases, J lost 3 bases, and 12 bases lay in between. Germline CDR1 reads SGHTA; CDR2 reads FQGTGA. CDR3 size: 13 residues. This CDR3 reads CASGGGLTDTQYF. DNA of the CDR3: TGTGCCAGCGGGGGGGGCTTGACAGATACGCAGTATTTT.

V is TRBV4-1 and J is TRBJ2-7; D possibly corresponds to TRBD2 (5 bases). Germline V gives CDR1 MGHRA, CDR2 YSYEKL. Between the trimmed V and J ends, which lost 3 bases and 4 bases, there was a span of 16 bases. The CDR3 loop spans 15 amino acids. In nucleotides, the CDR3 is TGCGCCAGCAGCCAGGAGGCCTCCGCGAGGTACGAGCAGTACTTC. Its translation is CASSQEASARYEQYF.

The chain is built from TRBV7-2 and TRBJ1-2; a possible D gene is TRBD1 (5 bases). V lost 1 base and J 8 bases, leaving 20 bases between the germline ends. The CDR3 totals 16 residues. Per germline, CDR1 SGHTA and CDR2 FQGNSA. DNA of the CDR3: TGTGCCAGCAGCTTAGGGGGGAGGGGATCTACTATCGGCTACACCTTC. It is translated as CASSLGGRGSTIGYTF.

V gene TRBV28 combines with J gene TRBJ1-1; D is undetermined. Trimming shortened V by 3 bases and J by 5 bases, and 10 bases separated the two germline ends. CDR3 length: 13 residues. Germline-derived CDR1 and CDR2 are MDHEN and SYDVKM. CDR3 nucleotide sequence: TGTGCCAGCAGTTTGCGAATCATAACTGAAGCTTTCTTT. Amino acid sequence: CASSLRIITEAFF.

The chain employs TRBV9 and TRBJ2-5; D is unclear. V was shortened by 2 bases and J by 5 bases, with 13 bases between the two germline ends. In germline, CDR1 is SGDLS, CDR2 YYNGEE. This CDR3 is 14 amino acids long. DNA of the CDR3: TGTGCCAGCAGCGTGACTCCCGTTTCCGAGACCCAGTACTTC. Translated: CASSVTPVSETQYF.

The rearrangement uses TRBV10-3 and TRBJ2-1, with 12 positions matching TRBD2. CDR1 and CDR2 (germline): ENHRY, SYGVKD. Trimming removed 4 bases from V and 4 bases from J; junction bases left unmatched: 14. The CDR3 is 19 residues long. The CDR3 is CAISGSLPTSGGQYNEQFF. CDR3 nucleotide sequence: TGTGCCATCAGTGGGAGCCTCCCAACTAGCGGGGGGCAATACAATGAGCAGTTCTTC.

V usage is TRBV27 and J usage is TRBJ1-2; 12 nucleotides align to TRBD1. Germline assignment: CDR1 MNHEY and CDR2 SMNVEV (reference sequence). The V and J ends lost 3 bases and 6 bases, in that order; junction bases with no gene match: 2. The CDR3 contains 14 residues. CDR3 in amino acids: CASSFRDRGHGYTF. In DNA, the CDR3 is TGTGCCAGCAGTTTCCGGGACAGGGGGCATGGCTACACCTTC.

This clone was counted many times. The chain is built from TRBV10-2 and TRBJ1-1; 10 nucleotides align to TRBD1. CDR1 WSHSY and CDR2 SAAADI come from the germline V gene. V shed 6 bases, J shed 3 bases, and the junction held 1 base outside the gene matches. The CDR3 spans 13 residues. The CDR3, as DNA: TGCGCCAGCAGGGACAGGGGGTACACTGAAGCTTTCTTT. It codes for CASRDRGYTEAFF.

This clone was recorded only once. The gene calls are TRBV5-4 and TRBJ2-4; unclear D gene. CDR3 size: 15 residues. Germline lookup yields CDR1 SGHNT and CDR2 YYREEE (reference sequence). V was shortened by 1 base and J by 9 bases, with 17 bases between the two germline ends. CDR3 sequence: CASSLSSDLIGIQYF. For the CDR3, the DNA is TGTGCCAGCAGCTTGTCGTCAGACTTAATTGGCATTCAGTACTTC.

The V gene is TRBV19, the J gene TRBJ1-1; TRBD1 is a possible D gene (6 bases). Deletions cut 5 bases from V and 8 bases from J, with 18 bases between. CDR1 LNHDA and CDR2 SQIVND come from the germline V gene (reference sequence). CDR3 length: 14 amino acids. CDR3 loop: CASSHRDTTGEAFF. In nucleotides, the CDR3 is TGTGCCAGTAGTCACCGGGACACCACGGGAGAAGCTTTCTTT.

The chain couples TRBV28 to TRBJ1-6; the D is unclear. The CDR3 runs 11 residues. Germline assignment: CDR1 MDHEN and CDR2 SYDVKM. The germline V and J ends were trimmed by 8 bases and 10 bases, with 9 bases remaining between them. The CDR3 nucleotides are TGTGCCAGCCATACTCGGTCACCCCTCCACTTT. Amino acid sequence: CASHTRSPLHF.